This T cell receptor beta chain appears in the sequencing data of a study of cytomegalovirus exposure and HLA in healthy donors. General study results and limits: TCR beta chains numbering under 200 were designated cytomegalovirus-associated. Rarity held for most TCR sequences, but there were some public TCRs that occurred in many donors.

By sample share, this clone is medium-sized. Antigen specificity is unknown. Separate from the approximately 670-subject first cohort, the approximately 120-subject validation cohort was the one that the donors belonged to. Germline loops: CDR1 SEHNR, CDR2 FQNEAQ (reference sequence). V lost 1 base and J lost 5, with 9 bases in between. CDR3 length equals 14 residues. Method: immunoSEQ multiplex PCR; TCRdb's copy keeps in-frame clones and lacks some. The data show about 88,000 clones, less than 90% seen once. Material for sequencing was PBMCs. This chain joins TRBV7-9 and TRBJ2-1; D is perhaps TRBD1 (6 bases). The origin of this receptor is a woman aged 18-35 years in good health and CMV-seropositive. The CDR3 loop reads CASSLVTGHNEQFF. The CDR3 nucleotides are TGTGCCAGCAGCTTAGTCACAGGGCACAATGAGCAGTTCTTC.